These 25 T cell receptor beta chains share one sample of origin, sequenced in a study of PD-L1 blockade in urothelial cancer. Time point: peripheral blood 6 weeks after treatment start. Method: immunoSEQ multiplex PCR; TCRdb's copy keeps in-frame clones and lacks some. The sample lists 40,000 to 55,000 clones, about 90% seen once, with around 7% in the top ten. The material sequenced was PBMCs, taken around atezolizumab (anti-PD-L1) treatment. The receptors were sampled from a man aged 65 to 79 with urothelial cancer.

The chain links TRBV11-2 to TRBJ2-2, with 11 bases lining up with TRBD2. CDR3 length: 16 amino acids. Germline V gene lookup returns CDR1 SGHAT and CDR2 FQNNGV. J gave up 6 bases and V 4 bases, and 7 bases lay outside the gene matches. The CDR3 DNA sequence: TGTGCCAGCAGCTCCCGACTAGCGGGAATGGCCGGGGAGCTGTTTTTT. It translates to CASSSRLAGMAGELFF.

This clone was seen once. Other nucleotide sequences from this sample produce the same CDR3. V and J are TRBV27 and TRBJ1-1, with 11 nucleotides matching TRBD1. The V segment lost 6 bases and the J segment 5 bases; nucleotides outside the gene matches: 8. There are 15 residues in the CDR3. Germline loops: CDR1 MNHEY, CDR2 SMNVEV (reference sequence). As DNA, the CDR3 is TGTGCCAGCAGCCCAGGGACAGGGGGAGGGACTGAAGCTTTCTTT. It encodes CASSPGTGGGTEAFF.

In DNA form, the CDR3 reads TGCGCCAGCAGCTTGGCCGGTCAGGGCAGATATACCGGGGAGCTGTTTTTT. Translating gives CASSLAGQGRYTGELFF. This chain uses TRBV5-1 with TRBJ2-2; the D gene is possibly TRBD1 (5 bases). Germline V lookup: CDR1 SGHRS, CDR2 YFSETQ. V lost 0 bases and J lost 5, with 17 bases in between. The CDR3 extends over 17 amino acids.

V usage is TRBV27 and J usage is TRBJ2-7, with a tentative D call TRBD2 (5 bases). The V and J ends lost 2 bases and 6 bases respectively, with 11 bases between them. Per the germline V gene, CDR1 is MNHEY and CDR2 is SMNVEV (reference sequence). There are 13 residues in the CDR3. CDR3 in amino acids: CASSLTRGTEQYF. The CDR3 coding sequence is TGTGCCAGCAGTTTAACCCGGGGAACCGAGCAGTACTTC.

CDR3 DNA: TGCGCCAGCAGACACCCGGGAACTAGCAATCAGCCCCAGCATTTT. Protein sequence: CASRHPGTSNQPQHF. The V gene is TRBV5-1, the J gene TRBJ1-5; the D is unclear. V lost 5 bases and J 0 bases, leaving 12 bases between the germline ends. The germline V gene has CDR1 SGHRS and CDR2 YFSETQ. The CDR3 loop spans 15 amino acids.

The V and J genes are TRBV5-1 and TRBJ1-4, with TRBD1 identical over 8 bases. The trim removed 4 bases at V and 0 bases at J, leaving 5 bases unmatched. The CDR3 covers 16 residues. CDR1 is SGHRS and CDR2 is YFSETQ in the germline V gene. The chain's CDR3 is CASSPVTGATNEKLFF. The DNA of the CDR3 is TGCGCCAGCAGCCCGGTGACAGGGGCAACTAATGAAAAACTGTTTTTT.

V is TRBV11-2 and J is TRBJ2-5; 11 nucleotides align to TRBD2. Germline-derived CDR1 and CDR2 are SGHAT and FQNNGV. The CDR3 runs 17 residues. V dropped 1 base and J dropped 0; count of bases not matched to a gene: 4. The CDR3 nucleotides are TGTGCCAGCAGCTTAGTACTAGCGGGGGTTAACCAAGAGACCCAGTACTTC. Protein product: CASSLVLAGVNQETQYF. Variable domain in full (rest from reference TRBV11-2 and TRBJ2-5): EAGVAQSPRYKIIEKRQSVAFWCNPISGHATLYWYQQILGQGPKLLIQFQNNGVVDDSQLPKDRFSAERLKGVDSTLKIQPAKLEDSAVYLCASSLVLAGVNQETQYFGPGTRLLVL.

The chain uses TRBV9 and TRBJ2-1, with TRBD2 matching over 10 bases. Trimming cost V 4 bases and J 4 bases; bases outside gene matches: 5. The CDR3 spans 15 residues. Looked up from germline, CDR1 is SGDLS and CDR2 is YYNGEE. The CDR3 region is CASSSSGSDYNEQFF. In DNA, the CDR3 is TGTGCCAGCAGCTCTAGCGGGAGTGATTACAATGAGCAGTTCTTC.

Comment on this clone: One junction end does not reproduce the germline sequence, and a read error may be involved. DNA of the CDR3: TGCAGTGCTAGAGATAGAAGACAGACGCCTTTC. Residues: CSARDRRQTPF. The chain carries TRBV20-1 and TRBJ2-7; TRBD1 is a possible D gene (5 bases). This CDR3 spans 11 amino acids. Germline V gene data show CDR1 as DFQATT and CDR2 as SNEGSKA (reference sequence).

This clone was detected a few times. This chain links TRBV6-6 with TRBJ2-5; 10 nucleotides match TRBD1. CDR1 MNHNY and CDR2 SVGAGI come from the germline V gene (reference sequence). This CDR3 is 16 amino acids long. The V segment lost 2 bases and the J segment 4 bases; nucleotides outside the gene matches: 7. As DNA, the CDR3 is TGTGCCAGCAGTTACCCGGGACAGGGGCAGTCAGAGACCCAGTACTTC. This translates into CASSYPGQGQSETQYF.

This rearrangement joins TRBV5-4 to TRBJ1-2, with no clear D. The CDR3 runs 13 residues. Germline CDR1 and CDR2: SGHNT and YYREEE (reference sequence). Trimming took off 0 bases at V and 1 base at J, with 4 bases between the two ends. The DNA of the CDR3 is TGTGCCAGCAGCTTGGCCGGTAACTATGGCTACACCTTC. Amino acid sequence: CASSLAGNYGYTF.

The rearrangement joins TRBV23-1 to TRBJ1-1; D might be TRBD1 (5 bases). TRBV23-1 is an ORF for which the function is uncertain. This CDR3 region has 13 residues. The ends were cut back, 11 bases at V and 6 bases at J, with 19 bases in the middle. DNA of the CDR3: TGCGCCCTCCCCTCGCGGGGGTGCCCTGAAGCTTTCTTT. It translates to CALPSRGCPEAFF.

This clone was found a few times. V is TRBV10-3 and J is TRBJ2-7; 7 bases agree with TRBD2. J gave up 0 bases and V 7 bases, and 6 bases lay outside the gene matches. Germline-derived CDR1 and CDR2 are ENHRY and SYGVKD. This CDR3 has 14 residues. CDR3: CAIMGGTNSYEQYF. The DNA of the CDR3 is TGTGCCATCATGGGCGGGACTAACTCCTACGAGCAGTACTTC.

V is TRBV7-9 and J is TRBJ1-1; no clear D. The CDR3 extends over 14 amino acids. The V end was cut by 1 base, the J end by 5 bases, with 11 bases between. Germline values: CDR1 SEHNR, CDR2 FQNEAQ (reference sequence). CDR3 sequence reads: CASSLEEGVTEAFF. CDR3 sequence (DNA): TGTGCCAGCAGCTTAGAGGAGGGAGTGACTGAAGCTTTCTTT.

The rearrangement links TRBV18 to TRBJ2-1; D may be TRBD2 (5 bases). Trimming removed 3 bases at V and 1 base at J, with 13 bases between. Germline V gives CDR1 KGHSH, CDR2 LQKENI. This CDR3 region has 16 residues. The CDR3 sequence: CASSPRATESYNEQFF. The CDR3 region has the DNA TGTGCCAGCTCACCGAGGGCCACCGAGTCCTACAATGAGCAGTTCTTC.

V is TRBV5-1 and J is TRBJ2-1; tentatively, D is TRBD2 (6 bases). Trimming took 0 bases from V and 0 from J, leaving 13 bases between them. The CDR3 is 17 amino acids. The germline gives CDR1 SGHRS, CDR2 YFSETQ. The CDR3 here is CASSLDGGFSSYNEQFF. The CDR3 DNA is TGCGCCAGCAGCTTGGACGGAGGGTTCAGCTCCTACAATGAGCAGTTCTTC.

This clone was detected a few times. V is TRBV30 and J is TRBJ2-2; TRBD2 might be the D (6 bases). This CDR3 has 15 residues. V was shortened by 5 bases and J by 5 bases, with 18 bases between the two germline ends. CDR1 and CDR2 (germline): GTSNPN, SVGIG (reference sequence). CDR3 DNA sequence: TGTGCCTGGGGTTGGGGTGCGGGGAGTACCGGGGAGCTGTTTTTT. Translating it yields CAWGWGAGSTGELFF.

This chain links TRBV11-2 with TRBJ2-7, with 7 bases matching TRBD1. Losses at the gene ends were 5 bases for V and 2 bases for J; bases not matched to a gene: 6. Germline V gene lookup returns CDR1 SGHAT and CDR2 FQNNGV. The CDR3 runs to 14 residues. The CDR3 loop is CASSLLTGPYEQYF. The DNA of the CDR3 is TGTGCCAGCAGCCTACTGACAGGGCCCTACGAGCAGTACTTC.

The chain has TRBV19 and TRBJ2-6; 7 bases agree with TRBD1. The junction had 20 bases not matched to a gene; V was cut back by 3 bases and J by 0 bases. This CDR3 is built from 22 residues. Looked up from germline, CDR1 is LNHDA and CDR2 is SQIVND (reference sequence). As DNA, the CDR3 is TGTGCCAGTAGTATGATGATTTGGGTCAGGACAGGTGATAGCTCTGGGGCCAACGTCCTGACTTTC. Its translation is CASSMMIWVRTGDSSGANVLTF. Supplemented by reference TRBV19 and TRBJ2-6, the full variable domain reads DGGITQSPKYLFRKEGQNVTLSCEQNLNHDAMYWYRQDPGQGLRLIYYSQIVNDFQKGDIAEGYSVSREKKESFPLTVTSAQKNPTAFYLCASSMMIWVRTGDSSGANVLTFGAGSRLTVL.

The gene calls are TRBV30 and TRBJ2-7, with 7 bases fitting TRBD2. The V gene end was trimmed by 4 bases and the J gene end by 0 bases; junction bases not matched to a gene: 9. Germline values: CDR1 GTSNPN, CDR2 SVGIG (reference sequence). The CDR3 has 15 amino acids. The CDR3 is CAWKVGGSSSYEQYF. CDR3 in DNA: TGTGCCTGGAAGGTGGGCGGGAGTAGCTCCTACGAGCAGTACTTC.

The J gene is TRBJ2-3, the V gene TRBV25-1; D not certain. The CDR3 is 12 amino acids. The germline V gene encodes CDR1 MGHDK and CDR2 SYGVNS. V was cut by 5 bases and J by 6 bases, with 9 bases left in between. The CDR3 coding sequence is TGTGCCAGCAGTATCTCGCAGGATACGCAGTATTTT. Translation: CASSISQDTQYF.

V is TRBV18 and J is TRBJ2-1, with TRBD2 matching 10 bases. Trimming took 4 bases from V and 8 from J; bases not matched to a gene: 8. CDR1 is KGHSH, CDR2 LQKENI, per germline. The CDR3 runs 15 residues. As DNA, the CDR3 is TGTGCCAGCTCACTGTCTGCTAGCGGGAGCGATGAGCAGTTCTTC. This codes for CASSLSASGSDEQFF.

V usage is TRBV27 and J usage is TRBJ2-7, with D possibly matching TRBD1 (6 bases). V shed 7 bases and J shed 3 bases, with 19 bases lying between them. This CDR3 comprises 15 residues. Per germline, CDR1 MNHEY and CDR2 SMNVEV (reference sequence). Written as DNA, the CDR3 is TGTGCCAGCATGACAGGTCAGGGGTTGGTCTACGAGCAGTACTTC. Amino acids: CASMTGQGLVYEQYF.

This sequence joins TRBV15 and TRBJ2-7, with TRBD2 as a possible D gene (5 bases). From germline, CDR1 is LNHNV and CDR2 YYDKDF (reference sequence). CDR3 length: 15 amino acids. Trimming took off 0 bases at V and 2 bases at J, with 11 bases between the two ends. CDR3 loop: CATSRDPAATYEQYF. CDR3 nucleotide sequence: TGTGCCACCAGCAGAGATCCAGCGGCGACCTACGAGCAGTACTTC.

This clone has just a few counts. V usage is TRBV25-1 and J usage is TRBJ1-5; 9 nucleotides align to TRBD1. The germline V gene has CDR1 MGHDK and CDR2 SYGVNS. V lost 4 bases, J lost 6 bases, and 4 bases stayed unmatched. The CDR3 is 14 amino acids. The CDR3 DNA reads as TGTGCCAGCAGTGGGACAGGGGAAAGTCAGCCCCAGCATTTT. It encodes CASSGTGESQPQHF. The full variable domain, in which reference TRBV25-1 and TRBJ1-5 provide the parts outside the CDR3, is EADIYQTPRYLVIGTGKKITLECSQTMGHDKMYWYQQDPGMELHLIHYSYGVNSTEKGDLSSESTVSRIRTEHFPLTLESARPSHTSQYLCASSGTGESQPQHFGDGTRLSIL.